The entry below gives a single TCR beta chain sequence along with its context. The data were obtained in a study of sequential checkpoint blockade in melanoma. Germline CDR1 reads KGHSH; CDR2 reads LQKENI. V dropped 3 bases and J dropped 5; count of bases not matched to a gene: 3. The CDR3 is 13 amino acids. Treatment of the sample: randomized to nivolumab then ipilimumab (arm A) or the reverse (arm B). Assay: immunoSEQ multiplex PCR; the TCRdb copy retains only in-frame clones and omits some. The table shows about 6,100 clones, with roughly 26% occurring only once. This sequence originates from a human donor with melanoma. Sequencing used tumor tissue (inferred from file names), obtained from a patient given nivolumab and ipilimumab in sequence. The chain combines TRBV18 with TRBJ1-2; 7 bases are a match to TRBD1. The CDR3 DNA reads as TGTGCCAGCTCACCTAACAGGGGATATGGCTACACCTTC. It encodes CASSPNRGYGYTF.